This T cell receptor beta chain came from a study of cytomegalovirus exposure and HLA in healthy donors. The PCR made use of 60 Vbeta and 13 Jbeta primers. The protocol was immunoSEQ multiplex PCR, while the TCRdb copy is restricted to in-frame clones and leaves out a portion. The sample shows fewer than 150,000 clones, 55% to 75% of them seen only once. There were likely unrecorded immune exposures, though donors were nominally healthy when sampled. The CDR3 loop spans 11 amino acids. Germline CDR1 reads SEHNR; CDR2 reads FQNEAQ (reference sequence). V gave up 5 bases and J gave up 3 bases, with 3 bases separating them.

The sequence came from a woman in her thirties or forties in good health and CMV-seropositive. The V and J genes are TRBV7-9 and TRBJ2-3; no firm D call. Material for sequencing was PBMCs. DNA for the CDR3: TGTGCCAGCAGCCTTACAGATACGCAGTATTTT. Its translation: CASSLTDTQYF.